This T cell receptor beta chain was captured in a study of blood T cell repertoires in COVID-19. With 3 bases removed from V and 0 bases from J, the gap between germline ends came to 5 bases. The CDR3 totals 14 residues. Germline loops: CDR1 LNHDA, CDR2 SQIVND (reference sequence). Authors' processing steps: How many nucleated cells were present was estimated from reference gene primer amplification. Sequencing was performed with immunoSEQ multiplex PCR; in TCRdb, only in-frame clones are kept and a portion is missing. V and J calls and clone size are those listed in that table; D and trimming were worked out from the DNA. The table lists some 110,000 clones, 87% of them singletons.

This TCR was recovered from a man aged 45-65 years with acute or convalescent COVID-19. Sequencing input: peripheral blood. The chain combines TRBV19 with TRBJ2-2; D unresolved. The CDR3 here is CASSIDTNTGELFF. DNA for the CDR3: TGTGCCAGTAGTATTGACACGAACACCGGGGAGCTGTTTTTT.